This TCR beta chain was captured in a study of T cell responses to AZD1222 COVID-19 vaccine. Study-level information: Pooling was applied to second doses at about 4 or about 12 weeks.

Details on this clone: No antigen is known for it.

Study findings and constraints: Recipients of AZD1222 seropositive at baseline numbered only 5 to 7.

The data were produced by immunoSEQ multiplex PCR, yet TCRdb's version contains in-frame clones alone and is incomplete. The table has about 92,000 clones, approximately 90% seen once. Trimming left V 0 bases short and J 3 bases short, with 8 bases between. This CDR3 has 14 amino acids. Per the germline V gene, CDR1 is MNHEY and CDR2 is SVGAGI. The material sequenced was peripheral blood, taken on day 0 of AZD1222 vaccination. The sequence came from an adult in good health. This chain links TRBV6-5 with TRBJ1-2; D is possibly TRBD1 (5 bases). The CDR3 DNA sequence: TGTGCCAGCAGTTACTCGTGGGGGGACTATGGCTACACCTTC. This codes for CASSYSWGDYGYTF.